Sequencing of this TCR beta chain was carried out in a study of OX40 agonist ivuxolimab in advanced cancers. Study overall: The patients received agonistic anti-OX40 (CD134) antibody ivuxolimab. Those treated in dose escalation had hepatocellular carcinoma, melanoma, renal cell cancer or head and neck cancer. Findings and limits, study-wide: CD8+ T cells were the subset that, on average, had more expanded clones than CD4+.

Trimming at V came to 4 bases and at J to 8 bases, leaving 10 bases not matched to a gene. The CDR3 consists of 15 residues. Germline V gene lookup returns CDR1 SGHDN and CDR2 FVKESK. Peripheral blood came from all dose cohorts at three timepoints. Regarding this clone: Its antigen is as yet unknown.

Here immunoSEQ multiplex PCR was the method, and the copy in TCRdb shows in-frame clones only, minus some. The sample holds approximately 87,000 clones, 88% seen once. This sample comprised CD4+ or CD8+ T cells sorted from blood, obtained in a trial of the OX40 agonist ivuxolimab. The V gene is TRBV14, the J gene TRBJ1-4, with 7 bases lining up with TRBD1. This sequence originates from an adult with an advanced solid tumor such as melanoma, head and neck, liver or kidney cancer. In nucleotides, the CDR3 is TGTGCCAGCAGCCGATTTACAGGGGTACAGGAAAAACTGTTTTTT. It encodes CASSRFTGVQEKLFF.